The sample holds a few counts of the clone carrying this T cell receptor beta chain. Antigen specificity is unknown. These data are taken from a study of identical twins. Findings and caveats of the study: Models came in too low on out-of-frame TCR alpha sharing in monozygotic twins. Interpretation of the results relied on cross-sectional statistical analysis and not on following the same donors. Cord blood beta clonotypes present at high abundance carried fewer insertions; no such pattern appeared in memory repertoires.

Each donor was a healthy Caucasian. TCRdb re-called the 5' RACE reads with MiXCR, one entry per CDR3 protein. In the table there are some 1,600,000 distinct CDR3 sequences, roughly a third of which are singletons. Per germline, CDR1 MNHEY and CDR2 SMNVEV (reference sequence). This CDR3 is 14 amino acids long. Between the trimmed V and J ends, which lost 2 bases and 5 bases, there was a span of 13 bases. The material sequenced was cord blood. The TCR was taken from a newborn girl in good health. The chain couples TRBV27 to TRBJ2-7; no clear D. CDR3 DNA: TGTGCCAGCAGTTTACCGCCCAACGCGGACGAGCAGTACTTC. It is translated as CASSLPPNADEQYF.